One sample yielded the 20 T cell receptor beta chains listed below, sequenced in a study of blood T cell repertoires in COVID-19. Assay: immunoSEQ multiplex PCR; the TCRdb copy retains only in-frame clones and omits some. The data show some 20,000 clones, roughly nine tenths seen once. Source material: peripheral blood. Source of these receptors: a human donor in a cohort sampled during active COVID-19.

The rearrangement joins TRBV19 to TRBJ2-1; 10 bases align to TRBD2. V lost 6 bases and J lost 4; bases outside the gene matches: 3. The CDR3 consists of 14 residues. The germline gives CDR1 LNHDA, CDR2 SQIVND (reference sequence). The CDR3 loop is CASRERGGYNEQFF. In DNA form, the CDR3 reads TGTGCCAGTAGGGAGCGGGGGGGTTACAATGAGCAGTTCTTC.

V and J are TRBV28 and TRBJ2-1; TRBD2 matches at 9 bases. Trimming cost V 8 bases and J 4 bases; bases outside gene matches: 6. This CDR3 has 14 amino acids. The germline V gene encodes CDR1 MDHEN and CDR2 SYDVKM. The CDR3: CASLAGAAYNEQFF. CDR3 bases: TGTGCCAGCTTAGCGGGGGCAGCTTACAATGAGCAGTTCTTC.

V usage is TRBV7-3 and J usage is TRBJ2-1; D is undetermined. V was pared by 5 bases and J by 5 bases, with 16 bases between. Germline V gene data show CDR1 as SGHTA and CDR2 as FQGTGA. This CDR3 comprises 15 residues. The CDR3 sequence is CASSPRQVENNEQFF. For the CDR3, the DNA is TGTGCCAGCAGCCCACGGCAGGTTGAGAACAATGAGCAGTTCTTC.

CDR3 sequence reads: CASRLQGTDETQYF. The CDR3 DNA follows: TGTGCCAGCAGGTTACAGGGGACAGATGAGACCCAGTACTTC. V is TRBV6-6 and J is TRBJ2-5, with 7 positions matching TRBD1. This CDR3 comprises 14 residues. V trimming: 6 bases; J trimming: 5 bases; junction bases outside the gene matches: 9. CDR1 MNHNY and CDR2 SVGAGI come from the germline V gene (reference sequence).

The V gene is TRBV5-1, the J gene TRBJ1-1; D may be TRBD1 (5 bases). V lost 2 bases and J lost 1, with 9 bases in between. This CDR3 has 14 residues. The V gene's germline CDR1 is SGHRS and CDR2 YFSETQ. CDR3 sequence (DNA): TGCGCCAGCAGCTTAATGCAGGGGAACACTGAAGCTTTCTTT. Protein sequence: CASSLMQGNTEAFF.

V gene TRBV30 combines with J gene TRBJ1-6, with TRBD1 matching 7 bases. Germline V lookup: CDR1 GTSNPN, CDR2 SVGIG (reference sequence). Losses at the gene ends were 6 bases for V and 0 bases for J; bases not matched to a gene: 5. This CDR3 region has 15 residues. The CDR3 reads CACDRASSYNSPLHF. The CDR3 coding sequence is TGTGCCTGTGACAGGGCGAGCTCCTATAATTCACCCCTCCACTTT. Supplemented by reference TRBV30 and TRBJ1-6, the full variable domain reads SQTIHQWPATLVQPVGSPLSLECTVEGTSNPNLYWYRQAAGRGLQLLFYSVGIGQISSEVPQNLSASRPQDRQFILSSKKLLLSDSGFYLCACDRASSYNSPLHFGNGTRLTVT.

The V and J genes are TRBV19 and TRBJ1-5, with D perhaps TRBD1 (6 bases). This CDR3 comprises 16 residues. The germline V gene encodes CDR1 LNHDA and CDR2 SQIVND (reference sequence). V shed 4 bases and J shed 5 bases, with 18 bases lying between them. CDR3 sequence reads: CASSTATGLSYQPQHF. The CDR3 nucleotides read TGTGCCAGTAGTACCGCTACAGGGCTCTCCTATCAGCCCCAGCATTTT.

The rearrangement links TRBV5-1 to TRBJ2-1; D is perhaps TRBD2 (6 bases). The CDR3 consists of 15 residues. The V and J ends lost 3 bases and 4 bases respectively, with 14 bases between them. Germline V gene lookup returns CDR1 SGHRS and CDR2 YFSETQ. CDR3 in amino acids: CASSSGSLAYNEQFF. In nucleotides, the CDR3 is TGCGCCAGCAGCTCCGGTTCCCTAGCGTACAATGAGCAGTTCTTC.

V is TRBV13 and J is TRBJ2-7; D unresolved. The CDR3 runs 16 residues. Germline V lookup: CDR1 PRHDT, CDR2 FYEKMQ (reference sequence). Trimming stripped 4 bases from V and 0 bases from J, with 16 bases between. CDR3: CASSSKYGVLSYEQYF. Here the CDR3 DNA reads TGTGCCAGCAGCTCAAAATACGGAGTCCTCTCCTACGAGCAGTACTTC.

The chain recombines TRBV19 with TRBJ2-1, with 7 positions matching TRBD2. Germline loops: CDR1 LNHDA, CDR2 SQIVND (reference sequence). The CDR3 runs to 15 residues. Germline trimming cut 3 bases from V and 5 bases from J; bases unmatched to any gene: 7. In DNA form, the CDR3 reads TGTGCCAGTAGTATCCGGGGGGTACCTAACAATGAGCAGTTCTTC. Protein sequence: CASSIRGVPNNEQFF.

This clone was counted a single time. This chain joins TRBV5-1 and TRBJ2-2; 11 bases match TRBD1. J was trimmed by 5 bases and V by 2 bases; bases with no gene match: 5. The CDR3 spans 16 residues. Germline values: CDR1 SGHRS, CDR2 YFSETQ. The CDR3 region is CASSFGGQGATGELFF. The DNA for the CDR3 is TGCGCCAGCAGCTTCGGAGGACAGGGGGCTACCGGGGAGCTGTTTTTT.

The chain has TRBV4-3 and TRBJ2-1, with D possibly matching TRBD1 (7 bases). V gave up 0 bases and J gave up 0 bases, with 15 bases separating them. CDR1 and CDR2 from the germline V gene are LGHNA and YSLEER. The CDR3 loop spans 18 amino acids. The CDR3 here is CASSQDFGGQSSYNEQFF. Here the CDR3 DNA reads TGCGCCAGCAGCCAAGATTTCGGGGGACAGAGCTCCTACAATGAGCAGTTCTTC.

The chain joins TRBV25-1 to TRBJ1-4; 9 nucleotides match TRBD1. Germline CDR1 MGHDK, CDR2 SYGVNS. V lost 6 bases to trimming and J lost 8 bases; unmatched junction nucleotides: 7. The CDR3 has 14 amino acids. CDR3 amino acids: CASSLQGAGEKLFF. In nucleotides, the CDR3 is TGTGCCAGCAGCCTACAGGGGGCAGGGGAAAAACTGTTTTTT.

The V gene is TRBV7-9, the J gene TRBJ2-5; D gene ambiguous. V gave up 4 bases and J gave up 5 bases, with 8 bases separating them. Per the germline V gene, CDR1 is SEHNR and CDR2 is FQNEAQ (reference sequence). The CDR3 sequence is 12 residues long. The CDR3 DNA reads TGTGCCAGCAGCTATGAGACTGAGACCCAGTACTTC. Its translation: CASSYETETQYF.

The gene calls are TRBV4-3 and TRBJ2-5; 7 bases line up with TRBD1. Trimming at V came to 2 bases and at J to 5 bases, leaving 14 bases not matched to a gene. The germline gives CDR1 LGHNA, CDR2 YSLEER. There are 17 residues in the CDR3. DNA of the CDR3: TGCGCCAGCAGCCAACGGTACAGGGGCTATGGACGTGAGACCCAGTACTTC. Its translation: CASSQRYRGYGRETQYF.

The V call is TRBV24-1, the J call TRBJ2-1, with 9 bases matching TRBD2. Germline lookup yields CDR1 KGHDR and CDR2 SFDVKD. This CDR3 is built from 15 residues. V gave up 10 bases and J gave up 4 bases; unmatched junction bases: 10. The CDR3 DNA is TGTGCCACGAGAGGCGGGGGGGTAGGGTACAATGAGCAGTTCTTC. This encodes CATRGGGVGYNEQFF.

V usage is TRBV7-2 and J usage is TRBJ2-7, with 7 bases aligning to TRBD2. The CDR3 contains 16 residues. The J segment lost 1 base and the V segment lost 4 bases, leaving 10 bases of the junction unmatched. The germline gives CDR1 SGHTA, CDR2 FQGNSA. Here the CDR3 reads CASSSPAGGGSYEQYF. Here the CDR3 DNA reads TGTGCCAGCAGCTCCCCCGCTGGGGGGGGGTCCTACGAGCAGTACTTC.

The chain links TRBV9 to TRBJ2-1; 10 bases match TRBD2. The V gene's germline CDR1 is SGDLS and CDR2 YYNGEE. With 1 base clipped from V and 9 bases from J, the junction kept 7 bases outside the gene matches. There are 15 residues in the CDR3. The CDR3 bases are TGTGCCAGCAGCGTAATAGCGGGGGGCTCGGTTGAGCAGTTCTTC. It encodes CASSVIAGGSVEQFF. Supplemented by reference TRBV9 and TRBJ2-1, the full variable domain reads DSGVTQTPKHLITATGQRVTLRCSPRSGDLSVYWYQQSLDQGLQFLIQYYNGEERAKGNILERFSAQQFPDLHSELNLSSLELGDSALYFCASSVIAGGSVEQFFGPGTRLTVL.

This rearrangement joins TRBV18 to TRBJ1-6; no reliable D call. Germline loops: CDR1 KGHSH, CDR2 LQKENI. The germline V and J ends were trimmed by 5 bases and 5 bases, with 10 bases remaining between them. The CDR3 loop spans 14 amino acids. Here the CDR3 DNA reads TGTGCCAGCTCATGGCAGAAAAATAATTCACCCCTCCACTTT. Amino acid sequence: CASSWQKNNSPLHF. Full variable domain (outside the CDR3, taken from reference TRBV18 and TRBJ1-6): NAGVMQNPRHLVRRRGQEARLRCSPMKGHSHVYWYRQLPEEGLKFMVYLQKENIIDESGMPKERFSAEFPKEGPSILRIQQVVRGDSAAYFCASSWQKNNSPLHFGNGTRLTVT.

The chain couples TRBV7-3 to TRBJ2-3; D may be TRBD1 (5 bases). Germline assignment: CDR1 SGHTA and CDR2 FQGTGA. The V end lost 5 bases, the J end lost 0 bases, and 12 bases lay between the germline ends. The CDR3 runs 15 residues. The chain's CDR3 is CASSPQGTSTDTQYF. CDR3 DNA: TGTGCCAGCAGCCCCCAGGGTACTAGCACAGATACGCAGTATTTT.